This T cell receptor beta chain was identified in a study of CD8 T cells in Susac syndrome. Study-wide results and limits: The study admitted that it had a relatively small number of individuals in its TCR sequencing and HLA analysis.

On this clonotype itself: Antigen: not known.

An amount of RNA that ranged from roughly 0.5 to 1 ug was reverse transcribed with random hexamers. A single record per CDR3 protein comes from TCRdb applying MiXCR to the immunoSEQ multiplex PCR reads. The data show roughly 140,000 distinct CDR3 sequences, 95% seen once. The TCR originated in a human donor with multiple sclerosis. The sequencing input was CD8+ T cells from PBMCs.

The CDR3, as DNA: TGTGCCACCAGCAGAGAAATAGCCGATGGGGGGGAGACCCAGTACTTC. It codes for CATSREIADGGETQYF. The rearrangement uses TRBV15 and TRBJ2-5; D is perhaps TRBD2 (6 bases). Germline CDR1 reads LNHNV; CDR2 reads YYDKDF (reference sequence). Trimming pared 0 bases from V and 5 bases from J, leaving 16 bases between. CDR3 length: 16 residues.